These 28 T cell receptor beta chains originate from one sample sequenced in a study of T-cell reconstitution after alpha-beta-depleted transplantation in children. Researchers prepared the TCRbeta library using unique molecular identifiers, the study reports. In TCRdb, the PCR reads were re-called with MiXCR into one record per CDR3 protein. The repertoire holds 70,000 or so distinct CDR3 sequences, with roughly a tenth as singletons. The source was PBMCs, collected before TCRalphabeta/CD19-depleted stem cell transplant. These receptors all stem from a boy between 5 and 17 years old with acute myeloid leukemia, due to receive a stem cell transplant.

In its sample, this clonotype was seen many times. The genes are TRBV3-1 and TRBJ2-1, with a weak D call TRBD2 (6 bases). The V gene lost 4 bases and the J gene lost 6 bases, with 22 bases spanning the gap. The germline V gene encodes CDR1 LGHDT and CDR2 YNNKEL (reference sequence). This CDR3 spans 17 amino acids. As DNA, the CDR3 is TGTGCCAGCAGCCGGGGGAGCGGGTTTGAAGCGGGCAATGAGCAGTTCTTC. Amino acid sequence: CASSRGSGFEAGNEQFF.

The chain couples TRBV19 to TRBJ1-5; 7 nucleotides match TRBD1. CDR1 and CDR2 from the germline V gene are LNHDA and SQIVND (reference sequence). Trimming removed 6 bases from V and 1 base from J; junction bases left unmatched: 6. The CDR3 has 15 amino acids. In nucleotides, the CDR3 is TGTGCCAGTAGCTCAACAGGGGTGAGCAATCAGCCCCAGCATTTT. Translated, it gives CASSSTGVSNQPQHF. The entire variable domain, with the rest obtained from reference TRBV19 and TRBJ1-5, is as follows: DGGITQSPKYLFRKEGQNVTLSCEQNLNHDAMYWYRQDPGQGLRLIYYSQIVNDFQKGDIAEGYSVSREKKESFPLTVTSAQKNPTAFYLCASSSTGVSNQPQHFGDGTRLSIL.

In its sample, this clonotype was seen many times. CDR3 sequence: CASSFTGQWNYGYTF. The CDR3, as DNA: TGTGCCAGCAGTTTTACGGGACAGTGGAACTATGGCTACACCTTC. The genes are TRBV27 and TRBJ1-2; 7 nucleotides line up with TRBD1. This CDR3 is built from 15 residues. V was pared by 3 bases and J by 2 bases, with 6 bases of the junction left unmatched. Per the germline V gene, CDR1 is MNHEY and CDR2 is SMNVEV (reference sequence).

This clonotype was seen at least ten times. This chain uses TRBV7-9 with TRBJ1-1; D unresolved. The CDR3 totals 14 residues. The ends were cut back, 7 bases at V and 4 bases at J, with 16 bases in the middle. Germline CDR1 and CDR2: SEHNR and FQNEAQ (reference sequence). CDR3 DNA sequence: TGTGCCAGCACCCGGACTCAAAGGAGCACTGAAGCTTTCTTT. The encoded protein is CASTRTQRSTEAFF.

This clonotype has a count of ten or more. V usage is TRBV4-2 and J usage is TRBJ2-1, with 12 bases lining up with TRBD2. The CDR3 has 18 amino acids. V lost 4 bases and J lost 0; bases outside the gene matches: 7. Looked up from germline, CDR1 is LGHNA and CDR2 is YNFKEQ. CDR3 bases: TGTGCCAGCAGCCCGGGAACTAGCGGGGGGAGCTCCTACAATGAGCAGTTCTTC. This codes for CASSPGTSGGSSYNEQFF.

The CDR3 sequence is CASSYLGDNNEQFF. The CDR3 nucleotides read TGTGCCAGCAGCTACCTCGGGGACAATAATGAGCAGTTCTTC. V is TRBV7-3 and J is TRBJ2-1; tentatively, D is TRBD1 (6 bases). CDR3 length: 14 residues. CDR1 is SGHTA, CDR2 FQGTGA, per germline. V gave up 4 bases and J gave up 7 bases, with 14 bases separating them.

This clonotype has at least ten counts. The chain recombines TRBV20-1 with TRBJ1-5; D is perhaps TRBD1 (5 bases). The V gene lost 1 base and the J gene lost 0 bases, with 10 bases spanning the gap. The CDR3 covers 15 residues. CDR1 is DFQATT, CDR2 SNEGSKA, per germline (reference sequence). CDR3 residues: CSARGRANSNQPQHF. The CDR3 DNA reads TGCAGTGCTAGAGGCAGGGCCAATAGCAATCAGCCCCAGCATTTT.

The sample holds a few counts of this clonotype. A read error is possible here, since a much larger clone lies one base away. The chain links TRBV12-3 or TRBV12-4 to TRBJ2-1; 8 nucleotides agree with TRBD1. There are 14 residues in the CDR3. Here the CDR3 reads CASSGQGVHNEQIF. As DNA, the CDR3 is TGTGCCAGCAGCGGACAGGGTGTCCACAATGAGCAGATCTTC.

The table lists this clonotype with a few counts. The chain has TRBV20-1 and TRBJ2-1; D gene uncertain. The CDR3 totals 15 residues. V was clipped by 5 bases and J by 0 bases, with 14 bases between them. Germline-derived CDR1 and CDR2 are DFQATT and SNEGSKA (reference sequence). CDR3 sequence (DNA): TGCAGTGCTTCGATCGAGCCAAGCTCCTACAATGAGCAGTTCTTC. Protein product: CSASIEPSSYNEQFF.

The rearrangement joins TRBV5-1 to TRBJ1-1; D gene ambiguous. This CDR3 region has 14 residues. Trimming took off 5 bases at V and 1 base at J, with 12 bases between the two ends. The germline CDR1 and CDR2 sequences are SGHRS and YFSETQ. In DNA, the CDR3 is TGCGCCAGCAGACCCGGAGGAGCGAACACTGAAGCTTTCTTT. This translates into CASRPGGANTEAFF.

This clonotype appeared many times. This chain uses TRBV20-1 with TRBJ2-7; D uncertain. The CDR3 is 14 amino acids. The V gene lost 0 bases and the J gene lost 2 bases, with 11 bases spanning the gap. CDR1 is DFQATT and CDR2 is SNEGSKA in the germline V gene (reference sequence). The CDR3 region is CSARDRIDPYEQYF. For the CDR3, the DNA is TGCAGTGCTAGAGATCGGATCGATCCCTACGAGCAGTACTTC.

This clonotype was detected ten times or more. The chain is built from TRBV5-1 and TRBJ1-5; 7 bases align to TRBD1. Per germline, CDR1 SGHRS and CDR2 YFSETQ. This CDR3 has 14 residues. J gave up 5 bases and V 4 bases, and 6 bases lay outside the gene matches. The CDR3 region is CASSLTGEDQPQHF. In DNA, the CDR3 is TGCGCCAGCAGCCTCACAGGGGAGGATCAGCCCCAGCATTTT.

This clonotype was counted ten times or more. The chain joins TRBV20-1 to TRBJ2-1; 14 bases are shared with TRBD2. Germline CDR1 is DFQATT and CDR2 is SNEGSKA (reference sequence). The CDR3 extends over 14 amino acids. J was trimmed by 7 bases and V by 6 bases; bases with no gene match: 5. CDR3 residues: CSAKGLAGENEQFF. CDR3 DNA: TGCAGTGCCAAGGGACTAGCGGGAGAGAATGAGCAGTTCTTC.

There are many counts of this clonotype. The chain joins TRBV13 to TRBJ1-2; 9 nucleotides line up with TRBD1. J was trimmed by 6 bases and V by 5 bases; bases with no gene match: 7. Germline CDR1 and CDR2: PRHDT and FYEKMQ (reference sequence). The CDR3 extends over 14 amino acids. The CDR3 region is CASSESGQGDGYTF. CDR3 coding DNA: TGTGCCAGCAGCGAGTCGGGACAGGGCGATGGCTACACCTTC. Full variable domain (remainder filled in from reference TRBV13 and TRBJ1-2): AAGVIQSPRHLIKEKRETATLKCYPIPRHDTVYWYQQGPGQDPQFLISFYEKMQSDKGSIPDRFSAQQFSDYHSELNMSSLELGDSALYFCASSESGQGDGYTFGSGTRLTVV.

This clonotype was counted at least ten times. The chain recombines TRBV7-9 with TRBJ1-4; 9 nucleotides align to TRBD1. The trim removed 5 bases at V and 8 bases at J, leaving 6 bases unmatched. The CDR3 contains 14 residues. Germline V lookup: CDR1 SEHNR, CDR2 FQNEAQ (reference sequence). Here the CDR3 reads CASSRGQGSEKLFF. For the CDR3, the DNA is TGTGCCAGCAGCCGGGGACAGGGTAGCGAAAAACTGTTTTTT.

At least ten counts were recorded for this clonotype. The junction shows a germline mismatch at one end, possibly a read error. The V and J genes are TRBV5-1 and TRBJ1-1; D may be TRBD1 (5 bases). Germline V lookup: CDR1 SGHRS, CDR2 YFSETQ. This CDR3 comprises 13 residues. The CDR3 DNA is TGCGCCAGCAGCTTGTCCGGGGACCTGAACACTATCTTT. It encodes CASSLSGDLNTIF.

Many counts were recorded for this clonotype. This chain uses TRBV4-3 with TRBJ2-7; 7 bases are a match to TRBD2. With 0 bases clipped from V and 1 base from J, the junction kept 6 bases outside the gene matches. Germline V gives CDR1 LGHNA, CDR2 YSLEER. There are 16 residues in the CDR3. The CDR3 DNA follows: TGCGCCAGCAGCCAAGAAATCGGGGGAGGGTCCTACGAGCAGTACTTC. Protein sequence: CASSQEIGGGSYEQYF.

J is TRBJ1-5 and V is TRBV7-1; tentatively, D is TRBD1 (6 bases). TRBV7-1 is flagged as an ORF with uncertain function. The length of the CDR3 is 13 residues. V lost 7 bases and J 7 bases, leaving 14 bases between the germline ends. DNA for the CDR3: TGTGCCAGCACCCCAGGGGAAGGACAGCCCCAGCATTTT. Its translation is CASTPGEGQPQHF.

Many counts were recorded for this clonotype. This chain joins TRBV7-8 and TRBJ1-6, with TRBD1 as a possible D gene (5 bases). V shed 3 bases and J shed 5 bases, with 5 bases lying between them. Per germline, CDR1 SGHVS and CDR2 FQNEAQ. The CDR3 extends over 13 amino acids. The DNA of the CDR3 is TGTGCCAGCAGCTTGGGGCATAATTCACCCCTCCACTTT. It encodes CASSLGHNSPLHF.

This clonotype has a count of ten or more. One end of the junction is discordant with germline, which a read error may explain. CDR3 bases: TGTGCCAGCAGTTTAGCCATCGGACTAGCGGTCCTGTCCTTC. This encodes CASSLAIGLAVLSF. The gene calls are TRBV12-3 or TRBV12-4 and TRBJ2-7, with TRBD2 matching 10 bases. This CDR3 region has 14 residues.

At least ten counts were recorded for this clonotype. The CDR3 region has the DNA TGTGCCAGCAGCCAGTCCCCAAGCTTGAACACCATATATTTT. This translates into CASSQSPSLNTIYF. The chain carries TRBV7-6 and TRBJ1-3, with D unresolved. CDR1 SGHVS and CDR2 FNYEAQ come from the germline V gene. V was pared by 5 bases and J by 7 bases, with 15 bases between. CDR3 size: 14 residues.

The table lists this clonotype with many counts. The V and J genes are TRBV24-1 and TRBJ1-5; 11 bases are a match to TRBD1. The junction had 5 bases not matched to a gene; V was cut back by 1 base and J by 7 bases. The CDR3 extends over 16 amino acids. CDR1 is KGHDR and CDR2 is SFDVKD in the germline V gene. In DNA form, the CDR3 reads TGTGCCACCAGTGATTTCCGGACAGGGGGCGAACAGCCCCAGCATTTT. This encodes CATSDFRTGGEQPQHF.

The table lists this clonotype with many counts. The CDR3 reads CASRFAWNTEAFF. The CDR3 DNA sequence: TGTGCCAGCAGATTTGCCTGGAACACTGAAGCTTTCTTT. The chain has TRBV12-3 or TRBV12-4 and TRBJ1-1; unclear D gene. The ends were cut back, 6 bases at V and 1 base at J, with 9 bases in the middle. The CDR3 is 13 residues long.

This chain joins TRBV12-3 or TRBV12-4 and TRBJ2-7; 9 nucleotides align to TRBD1. V dropped 3 bases and J dropped 3; count of bases not matched to a gene: 15. CDR3 size: 18 residues. CDR3 protein: CASSFPPLRQGVRYEQYF. The CDR3 region has the DNA TGTGCCAGCAGTTTCCCTCCCCTCCGACAGGGGGTTCGCTACGAGCAGTACTTC.

This clonotype was found many times. The V call is TRBV5-5, the J call TRBJ2-5; D is possibly TRBD1 or TRBD2 (5 bases each). Trimming pared 4 bases from V and 1 base from J, leaving 11 bases between. The V gene's germline CDR1 is SGHKS and CDR2 YYEKEE (reference sequence). The CDR3 length is 14 residues. The CDR3 DNA is TGTGCCAGCAGCCCCCCGGGGCCCCAAGAGACCCAGTACTTC. This encodes CASSPPGPQETQYF.

This clonotype was seen at least ten times. V gene TRBV4-3 combines with J gene TRBJ2-7; D tentatively reads TRBD1 or TRBD2 (5 bases each). This CDR3 region has 13 residues. Germline loops: CDR1 LGHNA, CDR2 YSLEER. Trimming removed 3 bases from V and 3 bases from J, with 9 bases in between. CDR3: CASSQGTFYEQYF. In DNA, the CDR3 is TGCGCCAGCAGCCAGGGGACCTTCTACGAGCAGTACTTC.

This clonotype was seen at least ten times. This chain joins TRBV20-1 and TRBJ1-5, with 8 bases aligning to TRBD1. Germline V gives CDR1 DFQATT, CDR2 SNEGSKA (reference sequence). This CDR3 comprises 12 residues. Trimming removed 4 bases from V and 9 bases from J; junction bases left unmatched: 5. The CDR3, as DNA: TGCAGTGCTATCCAGGGGGCAGGGCCCCAGCATTTT. Its protein is CSAIQGAGPQHF.

This clonotype has just a few counts. This rearrangement joins TRBV29-1 to TRBJ1-2; TRBD1 agrees at 7 bases. Looked up from germline, CDR1 is SQVTM and CDR2 is ANQGSEA. J lost 7 bases, V lost 5 bases, and 19 bases had no gene match. The CDR3 is made up of 16 amino acids. As DNA, the CDR3 is TGCAGCGTTCAAAAGCTTACGGGGACAGCCATATCTGGCTACACCTTC. It specifies CSVQKLTGTAISGYTF.